This is a list of T cell receptor beta chains from one sample in a study of Graves' ophthalmopathy and Graves' hyperthyroidism. TCRdb re-called the multiplex PCR reads through MiXCR, storing one row per CDR3 protein. The sample consists of about 590,000 distinct CDR3 sequences, under 40% of them appearing once. The source material was peripheral blood or thyroid tissue (not recorded which). The receptors stem from an adult man with Graves' hyperthyroidism. CDR3s include the opening cysteine and the closing phenylalanine or tryptophan. The D gene is left open where the match is weak. Some rows mark clone size as missing; the rest say once, few, many or name a class of expanded clone.

cdr3_nt,cdr3_aa,j_call,clone_size,v_call,d_call
TGCGCCAGCAGCGTGGACAGGGGCGACTACGAGCAGTACTTC,CASSVDRGDYEQYF,TRBJ2-7,many,TRBV7-9,TRBD1
TGCAGTGCTAGCTCATATAGCGGGGACTACAATGAGCAGTTCTTC,CSASSYSGDYNEQFF,TRBJ2-1,-,TRBV20-1,TRBD2
TGTGCCAGCAGCTTAGGTTGGCTAGCGGGACGATACAATGAGCAGTTCTTC,CASSLGWLAGRYNEQFF,TRBJ2-1,-,TRBV7-8,TRBD2
TGTGCCAGCAGCCCCGGGACTAGCTGGGGGCAAGGACAGCCCCAGCATTTT,CASSPGTSWGQGQPQHF,TRBJ1-5,-,TRBV7-3,-
TGTGCCTGGAGTGTAACAGGGAACCAAGAGACCCAGTACTTC,CAWSVTGNQETQYF,TRBJ2-5,-,TRBV30,-
TGCAGTGCTGGACTAGTCAATGAGCAGTTCTTC,CSAGLVNEQFF,TRBJ2-1,-,TRBV20-1,TRBD2
TGCAGTGCAATTTGGGGCCCGGCTCAAGAGACCCAGTACTTC,CSAIWGPAQETQYF,TRBJ2-5,many,TRBV20-1,-
TGTGCCAGTAGGACCGGGACAGGGGGCAGGCCCCAGCATTTT,CASRTGTGGRPQHF,TRBJ1-5,-,TRBV19,TRBD1
TGCAGTGCTAGTGTGGGGGGGACGGTTAACACTGAAGCTTTCTTT,CSASVGGTVNTEAFF,TRBJ1-1,few,TRBV20-1,-
TGTGCCAGCAGTGCCGTGCGGGGGAAGGTTGAGCAGTTCTTC,CASSAVRGKVEQFF,TRBJ2-1,few,TRBV2,TRBD2
TGTGCCAGCAGTTTTTGGGACAGCCGATTCTCTGGAAACACCATATATTTT,CASSFWDSRFSGNTIYF,TRBJ1-3,few,TRBV2,TRBD1
TGTGCCAGCAGCTTACCGGGACTATCTACGGATGAGCAGTTCTTC,CASSLPGLSTDEQFF,TRBJ2-1,-,TRBV7-6,TRBD2
TGTGCCAGCAGCTTAGCTAAAGGTTACGAGCAGTACTTC,CASSLAKGYEQYF,TRBJ2-7,many,TRBV7-8,-
TGTGCCACCAGTGAACCCGGGACAGGGGATGCCGGGGCCAACGTCCTGACTTTC,CATSEPGTGDAGANVLTF,TRBJ2-6,-,TRBV24-1,TRBD1
TGCAGCGCCGAAGGGGGACAGGGGAATGAAAAACTGTTTTTT,CSAEGGQGNEKLFF,TRBJ1-4,many,TRBV29-1,TRBD1
TGTGCCAGCAGCTCCCCCCGCCGGGACAGGGTTAACTATGGCTACACCTTC,CASSSPRRDRVNYGYTF,TRBJ1-2,many,TRBV11-2,TRBD1
TGTGCCAGCAGCCTATACTTGAACACTGAAGCTTTCTTT,CASSLYLNTEAFF,TRBJ1-1,few,TRBV14,-
TGTGCCTGGAGTGTACCGTATCGGGGGAGGGAGAACACCGGGGAGCTGTTTTTT,CAWSVPYRGRENTGELFF,TRBJ2-2,-,TRBV30,TRBD2
TGTGCCAGCAGTTCACCGGCCCACCCAGCTTTCTTT,CASSSPAHPAFF,TRBJ1-1,-,TRBV12-3/TRBV12-4,-
TGCAGTGCCAGCTCACTGGGGACAGGGAATCGCGAGCAGTACTTC,CSASSLGTGNREQYF,TRBJ2-7,-,TRBV20-1,TRBD1
TGCGCCAGCGTGAAGGGCGGGTCTGGGGCCAACGTCCTGACTTTC,CASVKGGSGANVLTF,TRBJ2-6,-,TRBV4-1,-
TGTGCTAGTGGTAACCCGTGGGACAGGGCAGCCGGGGAGCTGTTTTTT,CASGNPWDRAAGELFF,TRBJ2-2,-,TRBV12-3/TRBV12-4,TRBD1
TGCGCCAGCAGCTTGGGACTAGCGCGGGAGCTGTTTTTT,CASSLGLARELFF,TRBJ2-2,-,TRBV5-1,TRBD2
TGCAGCGGCCGACAGGGGGGCTACACTGAAGCTTTCTTT,CSGRQGGYTEAFF,TRBJ1-1,-,TRBV29-1,TRBD1
TGTGCCAGCAGCCCCCCCCAGGGACAGCCCCAGCATTTT,CASSPPQGQPQHF,TRBJ1-5,-,TRBV7-8,-
TGTGCCAGCAGCCAAGAACTACGGGGCGAGCAGTACTTC,CASSQELRGEQYF,TRBJ2-7,-,TRBV3-1,-
TGTGCCAGCGGGGCAGGGGGGGCGGGTAGCAATCAGCCCCAGCATTTT,CASGAGGAGSNQPQHF,TRBJ1-5,once,TRBV2,TRBD1